Listed here are 20 T cell receptor beta chains from one sample, sequenced in a study of spatial heterogeneity in lung cancer. Each CDR3 protein is one row after TCRdb ran MiXCR on the 5' RACE reads. This sample has over 11,000 distinct CDR3 sequences; about 9.5% occur once, and the top ten carry approximately 32%. The time point: sample taken at primary tumor resection. Whole RNA from tumor, nontumor lung or frozen PBMC was sequenced unsorted. The sequencing here drew on PBMCs, taken at surgery. Source of these receptors: a male donor with early-stage non-small cell lung cancer.

At least ten counts were recorded for this clonotype. This chain uses TRBV2 with TRBJ2-3; tentatively, D is TRBD1 or TRBD2 (5 bases each). Trimming left V 8 bases short and J 3 bases short, with 9 bases between. CDR1 is SNHLY, CDR2 FYNNEI, per germline. The CDR3 consists of 12 residues. The CDR3 here is CASGGQTDTQYF. Here the CDR3 DNA reads TGTGCCAGCGGAGGACAAACAGATACGCAGTATTTT.

This clonotype was seen more than once but under ten times. The chain employs TRBV9 and TRBJ2-2; possible D gene TRBD2, 6 bases. Germline lookup yields CDR1 SGDLS and CDR2 YYNGEE. The CDR3 extends over 16 amino acids. Deletions cut 0 bases from V and 2 bases from J, with 11 bases between. The DNA of the CDR3 is TGTGCCAGCAGCGTAGGTGGAGGGTACAACACCGGGGAGCTGTTTTTT. Protein product: CASSVGGGYNTGELFF.

This clonotype has ten or more counts. J is TRBJ2-7 and V is TRBV7-2, with TRBD1 identical over 10 bases. This CDR3 has 16 amino acids. Germline loops: CDR1 SGHTA, CDR2 FQGNSA. With V trimmed by 4 bases and J by 0 bases, 6 bases remained unmatched. The CDR3 is CASSYRTGGSSYEQYF. The CDR3 nucleotides read TGTGCCAGCAGCTACCGGACAGGGGGTAGCTCCTACGAGCAGTACTTC.

This chain's CDR3 is CSVVNTLREGLRTDTQYF. DNA for the CDR3: TGCAGCGTTGTGAACACTCTCAGGGAAGGACTGCGCACAGATACGCAGTATTTT. The rearrangement uses TRBV29-1 and TRBJ2-3; D may correspond to TRBD1 or TRBD2 (5 bases each). The CDR3 runs 18 residues. Germline CDR1 reads SQVTM; CDR2 reads ANQGSEA. V lost 4 bases to trimming and J lost 1 base, with 24 bases between them.

This clonotype appeared many times. This chain joins TRBV28 and TRBJ2-4; TRBD1 might be the D (5 bases). The CDR3 length is 15 residues. CDR1 is MDHEN and CDR2 is SYDVKM in the germline V gene. Between the trimmed V and J ends, which lost 5 bases and 5 bases, there was a span of 16 bases. CDR3 bases: TGTGCCAGCAGTCGGACAAGTCTAAAACAAAACATTCAGTACTTC. Its translation is CASSRTSLKQNIQYF.

This clonotype was seen many times. This chain connects TRBV7-6 to TRBJ1-1; no clear D. The V and J ends lost 0 bases and 5 bases respectively, with 7 bases between them. The germline V gene has CDR1 SGHVS and CDR2 FNYEAQ. The CDR3 is 13 residues long. The CDR3 is CASSLAPRTEAFF. The CDR3 nucleotides read TGTGCCAGCAGCTTAGCCCCTAGGACTGAAGCTTTCTTT.

This clonotype was observed many times. J is TRBJ2-1 and V is TRBV7-2; 9 nucleotides align to TRBD2. The CDR3 is made up of 14 amino acids. From germline, CDR1 is SGHTA and CDR2 FQGNSA. V lost 5 bases to trimming and J lost 4 bases; unmatched junction nucleotides: 3. The CDR3 sequence: CASSAGLAYNEQFF. The CDR3 DNA reads TGTGCCAGCAGCGCGGGACTAGCTTACAATGAGCAGTTCTTC.

The rearrangement uses TRBV20-1 and TRBJ2-5; perhaps TRBD2 as D (6 bases). The ends were cut back, 5 bases at V and 1 base at J, with 17 bases in the middle. CDR1 is DFQATT, CDR2 SNEGSKA, per germline (reference sequence). The CDR3 sequence is 15 residues long. The CDR3 loop is CSAPRGSGSQETQYF. CDR3 DNA sequence: TGCAGTGCTCCGCGGGGTAGCGGAAGCCAAGAGACCCAGTACTTC.

Ten or more counts support this clonotype. This rearrangement joins TRBV12-3 or TRBV12-4 to TRBJ2-1; 9 nucleotides agree with TRBD2. This CDR3 has 17 residues. The V segment lost 5 bases and the J segment 5 bases; nucleotides outside the gene matches: 13. Here the CDR3 DNA reads TGTGCCAGCAGTGGCTTTATGGAAGCGGGGGGCAACAATGAGCAGTTCTTC. It translates to CASSGFMEAGGNNEQFF.

This chain links TRBV10-3 with TRBJ2-1, with TRBD2 matching over 10 bases. The V segment lost 8 bases and the J segment 4 bases; nucleotides outside the gene matches: 5. This CDR3 has 14 amino acids. Germline CDR1 and CDR2: ENHRY and SYGVKD. DNA of the CDR3: TGTGCCATCCGAACTAGCGGGGATTACAATGAGCAGTTCTTC. Translating it yields CAIRTSGDYNEQFF.

This clonotype was detected many times. The chain couples TRBV6-1 to TRBJ1-6; D uncertain. The V gene lost 8 bases and the J gene lost 0 bases, with 26 bases spanning the gap. The CDR3 spans 20 residues. Germline CDR1 MNHNS, CDR2 SASEGT. The CDR3 loop is CASQGPRETGLGSYNSPLHF. In nucleotides, the CDR3 is TGTGCCAGCCAAGGTCCTCGGGAAACCGGCTTGGGCTCCTATAATTCACCCCTCCACTTT.

There are many counts of this clonotype. In DNA form, the CDR3 reads TGTGCCAGCAGCCCCTACGCCGGGGGCAATCAGCCCCAGCATTTT. This translates into CASSPYAGGNQPQHF. The chain couples TRBV7-9 to TRBJ1-5; D call uncertain. This CDR3 region has 15 residues. Germline-derived CDR1 and CDR2 are SEHNR and FQNEAQ (reference sequence). V lost 5 bases and J lost 2, with 13 bases in between.

This clonotype was recorded many times. The genes are TRBV20-1 and TRBJ2-7, with 7 positions matching TRBD2. V trimming: 3 bases; J trimming: 7 bases; junction bases outside the gene matches: 9. Germline lookup yields CDR1 DFQATT and CDR2 SNEGSKA (reference sequence). CDR3 length: 13 residues. CDR3 loop: CSASGTLAHEQYF. CDR3 nucleotide sequence: TGCAGTGCTAGTGGAACACTAGCGCATGAGCAGTACTTC.

This clonotype was picked up many times. The chain employs TRBV10-3 and TRBJ2-1; tentatively, D is TRBD1 or TRBD2 (6 bases each). The germline gives CDR1 ENHRY, CDR2 SYGVKD. V was trimmed by 1 base and J by 8 bases, leaving 9 bases between them. The CDR3 extends over 13 amino acids. CDR3 sequence: CAISEYREDEQFF. DNA of the CDR3: TGTGCCATCAGTGAGTACAGGGAGGATGAGCAGTTCTTC.

There are many counts of this clonotype. The J gene is TRBJ2-1, the V gene TRBV7-2; 14 nucleotides line up with TRBD2. Germline trimming cut 5 bases from V and 6 bases from J; bases unmatched to any gene: 3. CDR1 SGHTA and CDR2 FQGNSA come from the germline V gene. The CDR3 runs 15 residues. Here the CDR3 DNA reads TGTGCCAGCAGCCGGACTAGCGGGGGGAGCAATGAGCAGTTCTTC. Residues: CASSRTSGGSNEQFF. Full variable domain (missing parts from reference TRBV7-2 and TRBJ2-1): GAGVSQSPSNKVTEKGKDVELRCDPISGHTALYWYRQSLGQGLEFLIYFQGNSAPDKSGLPSDRFSAERTGGSVSTLTIQRTQQEDSAVYLCASSRTSGGSNEQFFGPGTRLTVL.

This clonotype has a count of ten or more. The chain combines TRBV5-1 with TRBJ2-1; no reliable D call. The germline V gene encodes CDR1 SGHRS and CDR2 YFSETQ. Trimming took 1 base from V and 7 from J, leaving 6 bases between them. The length of the CDR3 is 12 residues. CDR3 DNA: TGCGCCAGCAGCTTGACTACTAATGAGCAGTTCTTC. This sequence encodes CASSLTTNEQFF.

CDR3 loop: CSAPKLGTGVGDTQYF. The CDR3 DNA reads TGCAGCGCCCCAAAGCTAGGGACAGGGGTAGGAGATACGCAGTATTTT. The J gene is TRBJ2-3, the V gene TRBV29-1; 10 nucleotides match TRBD1. V trimming: 7 bases; J trimming: 5 bases; junction bases outside the gene matches: 15. The length of the CDR3 is 16 residues. The germline gives CDR1 SQVTM, CDR2 ANQGSEA.

The sample holds many counts of this clonotype. This rearrangement joins TRBV7-9 to TRBJ2-1, with D perhaps matching TRBD2 (6 bases). Deletions cut 2 bases from V and 7 bases from J, with 12 bases between. The CDR3 covers 14 residues. CDR1 and CDR2 from the germline V gene are SEHNR and FQNEAQ (reference sequence). The CDR3 protein is CASSLRGMPNEQFF. For the CDR3, the DNA is TGTGCCAGCAGCTTACGGGGGATGCCGAATGAGCAGTTCTTC.

Ten or more counts support this clonotype. The rearrangement uses TRBV2 and TRBJ2-5; 12 bases align to TRBD2. Losses at the gene ends were 4 bases for V and 7 bases for J; bases not matched to a gene: 10. Germline V CDR1 and CDR2: SNHLY, FYNNEI. The CDR3 has 16 residues. As DNA, the CDR3 is TGTGCCAGCAGTGCTTCGGCTAGCGGGAGGGTTGGGACCCAGTACTTC. Protein product: CASSASASGRVGTQYF.

The rearrangement uses TRBV7-7 and TRBJ2-3, with D tentatively TRBD1 or TRBD2 (5 bases each). CDR3 size: 15 residues. Trimming cost V 5 bases and J 1 base, with 13 bases left between them. Germline V lookup: CDR1 SSHAT, CDR2 FNYEAQ (reference sequence). The CDR3 here is CASSAQGRGTDTQYF. CDR3 bases: TGTGCCAGCAGCGCGCAGGGACGGGGCACAGATACGCAGTATTTT.